Listed below are T cell receptor beta chains from one sample, sequenced in a study of cytomegalovirus exposure and HLA in healthy donors. Sequenced by immunoSEQ multiplex PCR; TCRdb stores in-frame clones only, minus some. The table shows 150,000 or so clones, with roughly 68% occurring only once. The sample taken for sequencing was PBMCs. The receptors shown here come from a man aged 25 to 40 in good health and CMV-seropositive. The CDR3 runs from the conserved cysteine through the conserved F or W. D genes are given only for firm matches. A clone size is listed for some rows: how often the clone was seen (once, few, many), or a class if it is expanded.

D gene: .
V gene: TRBV10-3
clone size: .
J gene: TRBJ1-1
CDR3 DNA: TGTGCCATCACCACAGGGACACATGACACTGAAGCTTTCTTT
CDR3 protein: CAITTGTHDTEAFF

D gene: .
V gene: TRBV6-5
clone size: .
J gene: TRBJ2-2
CDR3 DNA: TGTGCCAGCAGTTACTCGAATCAGGGGGAGCTGTTTTTT
CDR3 protein: CASSYSNQGELFF

D gene: .
V gene: TRBV28
clone size: .
J gene: TRBJ1-5
CDR3 DNA: TGTGCCAGCAGTTTAGGCTATCAGCCCCAGCATTTT
CDR3 protein: CASSLGYQPQHF

D gene: TRBD2
V gene: TRBV7-6
clone size: few
J gene: TRBJ2-2
CDR3 DNA: TGTGCCAGCAGCTCCCCTTCTAGCGGGAGGCCTACCGGGGAGCTGTTTTTT
CDR3 protein: CASSSPSSGRPTGELFF

D gene: TRBD2
V gene: TRBV10-1
clone size: .
J gene: TRBJ2-1
CDR3 DNA: TGCGCCATCTCCACCCCCACTAGCGGACACAATGAGCAGTTCTTC
CDR3 protein: CAISTPTSGHNEQFF

D gene: .
V gene: TRBV7-2
clone size: few
J gene: TRBJ2-2
CDR3 DNA: TGTGCCAGCAGCTTAGGGTCGACTACCAACACCGGGGAGCTGTTTTTT
CDR3 protein: CASSLGSTTNTGELFF

D gene: TRBD1
V gene: TRBV2
clone size: .
J gene: TRBJ1-1
CDR3 DNA: TGTGCCAGCACGGGACAGGTGATTCAGGGGGCTGAAGCTTTCTTT
CDR3 protein: CASTGQVIQGAEAFF

D gene: .
V gene: TRBV28
clone size: .
J gene: TRBJ2-1
CDR3 DNA: TGTGCCAGCAGGGACACCGAGCAGTTCTTC
CDR3 protein: CASRDTEQFF

D gene: .
V gene: TRBV6-1
clone size: few
J gene: TRBJ1-3
CDR3 DNA: TGTGCCAGCAGTGAAGCGACAGGAACGGGGGGAAACACCATATATTTT
CDR3 protein: CASSEATGTGGNTIYF

D gene: TRBD1
V gene: TRBV29-1
clone size: .
J gene: TRBJ2-7
CDR3 DNA: TGCAGCGTTGTGACCCCAAGTAGGGGGCGGCAGTACTTC
CDR3 protein: CSVVTPSRGRQYF

D gene: .
V gene: TRBV7-3
clone size: .
J gene: TRBJ2-6
CDR3 DNA: TGTGCCAGCAGCTTGAGGCTATGGCGGTCTCCAAGCTCTGGGGCCAACGTCCTGACTTTC
CDR3 protein: CASSLRLWRSPSSGANVLTF

D gene: TRBD1
V gene: TRBV6-1
clone size: .
J gene: TRBJ1-4
CDR3 DNA: TGTGCCAGCAGTGAAGTTTGGGGACAGTGGAATGAAAAACTGTTTTTT
CDR3 protein: CASSEVWGQWNEKLFF

D gene: TRBD2
V gene: TRBV6-1
clone size: few
J gene: TRBJ2-4
CDR3 DNA: TGTGCCAGCAGGGGACTACCAGAACTGTACTTC
CDR3 protein: CASRGLPELYF

D gene: TRBD2
V gene: TRBV28
clone size: few
J gene: TRBJ2-6
CDR3 DNA: TGTGCCAGCAGTTTAGGGACTAGCGGCTCTGGGGCCAACGTCCTGACTTTC
CDR3 protein: CASSLGTSGSGANVLTF

D gene: .
V gene: TRBV30
clone size: few
J gene: TRBJ1-1
CDR3 DNA: TGTGCCTTGGAAAGGGAGTGGGCTTTCTTT
CDR3 protein: CALEREWAFF

D gene: .
V gene: TRBV5-1
clone size: .
J gene: TRBJ2-3
CDR3 DNA: TGCGCCAGCAGCTTGGCCTCAGATACGCAGTATTTT
CDR3 protein: CASSLASDTQYF

D gene: TRBD2
V gene: TRBV6-1
clone size: .
J gene: TRBJ2-1
CDR3 DNA: TGTGCCAGCAGTGGGAGCGGGAGCTCCTACAATGAGCAGTTCTTC
CDR3 protein: CASSGSGSSYNEQFF

D gene: .
V gene: TRBV28
clone size: .
J gene: TRBJ2-7
CDR3 DNA: TGTGCCAGCAGTATTGATGTTAGTCCCTACGAGCAGTACTTC
CDR3 protein: CASSIDVSPYEQYF

D gene: TRBD1
V gene: TRBV18
clone size: .
J gene: TRBJ1-4
CDR3 DNA: TGTGCCAGCTCATCCCCGACAGGGAATGAAAAACTGTTTTTT
CDR3 protein: CASSSPTGNEKLFF

D gene: .
V gene: TRBV25-1
clone size: .
J gene: TRBJ1-1
CDR3 DNA: TGTGCCAGCAGTGAATATCGACAGAACACTGAAGCTTTCTTT
CDR3 protein: CASSEYRQNTEAFF

D gene: .
V gene: TRBV27
clone size: .
J gene: TRBJ1-3
CDR3 DNA: TGTGCCAGCAGCCAGAGTAGGAGTGGAAACACCATATATTTT
CDR3 protein: CASSQSRSGNTIYF

D gene: .
V gene: TRBV2
clone size: .
J gene: TRBJ2-7
CDR3 DNA: TGTGCCAGCAGATACTCCTACGAGCAGTACTTC
CDR3 protein: CASRYSYEQYF

D gene: TRBD1
V gene: TRBV11-3
clone size: .
J gene: TRBJ2-5
CDR3 DNA: TGTGCCAGCAGCTCAGGGGACAGGGAGACCCAGTACTTC
CDR3 protein: CASSSGDRETQYF

D gene: .
V gene: TRBV6-5
clone size: .
J gene: TRBJ1-4
CDR3 DNA: TGTGCCAGCAGTTACGTAGGGACTGGCATTGAAAAACTGTTTTTT
CDR3 protein: CASSYVGTGIEKLFF

D gene: TRBD1
V gene: TRBV27
clone size: .
J gene: TRBJ1-2
CDR3 DNA: TGTGCCAGCAGCCAAGAACGGGACAGGGGTGGCTACACCTTC
CDR3 protein: CASSQERDRGGYTF

D gene: TRBD1
V gene: TRBV20-1
clone size: .
J gene: TRBJ1-1
CDR3 DNA: TGCAGTGCTAGACAGGGGGTTGAAGCTTTCTTT
CDR3 protein: CSARQGVEAFF

D gene: TRBD2
V gene: TRBV25-1
clone size: few
J gene: TRBJ2-3
CDR3 DNA: TGTGCCAGCAGTGGACTAGCGGCCCCTAGCACAGATACGCAGTATTTT
CDR3 protein: CASSGLAAPSTDTQYF

D gene: .
V gene: TRBV5-4
clone size: .
J gene: TRBJ2-7
CDR3 DNA: TGTGCCAGCAGCTCATGGCCCAGTTCCTACGAGCAGTACTTC
CDR3 protein: CASSSWPSSYEQYF